This T cell receptor (beta chain) originates from a study of tumor-infiltrating lymphocytes in localized non-small cell lung cancer (dated by TCRdb to about 2021). Background for the entire study: The cohort covered several histologies, both smokers and never-smokers, and patients whose samples were collected after neoadjuvant chemotherapy. Each patient provided resected tumor tissue plus uninvolved lung tissue from the same patient, with the uninvolved lung tissue described as non-adjacent to the tumor. Alongside flow cytometry, multiplex immunofluorescence, RNA-seq, exome sequencing and proteomics, TCR sequencing was applied to the same patients as one of several integrated assays. A total of about 59 patients were part of the paired comparison of immunoSEQ T-cell fraction between tumor and uninvolved lung. The overall ICON cohort was composed of roughly 150 surgical patients with localized non-small cell lung cancer whose tumors were resected.

Trimming costs V 1 base and J 3 bases, and their ends lie 4 bases apart. The CDR3 numbers 13 residues from cysteine through phenylalanine. The sequence is cut down to CDR3 DNA, 39 bases in frame from base 1. The germline V gene specifies MDHEN as CDR1 and SYDVKM as CDR2. Summary of the overall study and its limitations: TCR-derived T-cell fraction did not differ between the flow cytometry-defined immunotypes IM1 (good prognosis) and IM2 (poor prognosis). Tumor T-cell fraction from TCR sequencing was not associated with recurrence-free survival (p = 0.61). Assay coverage differed among patients according to how much tissue was available, so only a subset of the cohort had TCR sequencing. In line with immunofluorescence CD3 counts, TCRbeta sequencing supported higher T cell infiltration in tumors compared with uninvolved lung tissue. Because different assays used different pieces of the same tissue, intratumor heterogeneity could not be separated from technical variation.

As to this clone: Its cognate antigen has yet to be identified. Base-call qualities are not available, and no considerably larger clone is one nucleotide away.

ICON enrollment began in the first half of 2016, and the last patient was enrolled in the second half of 2018. Fresh tumor and matched uninvolved tissue for in-depth immune analyses, including TCR sequencing, were collected from a subcohort of some 76 patients. No cell sorting was done, and TCR sequencing was instead run on DNA isolated from bulk tissue. The immunoSEQ assay used for TCR sequencing gave the T-cell fraction in both tumor and uninvolved lung tissue. The published analysis was carried out like this. For survival analysis, patients were divided into high (upper tertile) and low (lower two tertiles) T-cell fraction groups, which were compared by log-rank test. A signed-rank test was used to check for differences in T-cell fraction between paired tumor and uninvolved lung. TCRdb mirrors the immuneACCESS table, restricted to in-frame sequences. Some clones are absent from its copies; in checked studies, under half trace to an unresolved V gene, and the reason for the others is unknown. V and J calls and clone size are given by that table; D and trimming were obtained from the DNA. Recorded for this sample are tens of thousands of clones; just under 70% of them occurred a single time. Around 15% of the sample is in the top ten clones.

The clonotype comes from a human donor with non-small cell lung cancer. The rearranged segments are TRBV28 and TRBJ1-3; the D gene is unclear. Sequenced: lung tumor tissue. The DNA sequence follows: TGTGCCAGCAGTTTATCCAGTGGAAACACCATATATTTT. Its protein product is CASSLSSGNTIYF.